This T cell receptor beta chain was documented in a study of T-cell memory formation after mild COVID-19. Study results and limitations: Pre-infection memory harbored some responding clones, suggesting cross-reactive memory joined. Mainly CM and EM harbored the contracting CD4+ clones; mainly EMRA harbored the CD8+ ones.

TCRdb re-called the 5' RACE reads through MiXCR, storing one row per CDR3 protein. The sample contains 290,000 or so distinct CDR3 sequences, roughly a fifth of which appear only once. Germline V gives CDR1 KGHSH, CDR2 LQKENI. J lost 2 bases, V lost 6 bases, and 0 bases had no gene match. This CDR3 spans 13 amino acids. This clonotype has more than one count but fewer than ten. Its target is not known. The receptor comes from a man aged 18 to 35 who had mild COVID-19 (a few samples of this study predate the infection). Cell type and time point are not known. The chain combines TRBV18 with TRBJ1-4; 7 nucleotides match TRBD1. The source material was PBMCs or a T cell subset sorted from them (not recorded which). The chain's CDR3 is CASSGQTNEKLFF. The CDR3 coding sequence is TGTGCCAGCTCGGGACAGACTAATGAAAAACTGTTTTTT.